The clone carrying this T cell receptor beta chain occurred many times. The target antigen is unknown. Described time point: newly diagnosed GD, antithyroid drugs for less than 3 months. Making the TCR library involved RNA that had been extracted from PBMCs. Peripheral blood, at about 9 milliliters, went into EDTA tubes. Building the TCR beta libraries relied on iRepertoire HTBI primers, and CDR3 regions underwent Arm-PCR. Via MiXCR, TCRdb re-called the multiplex PCR reads, giving one row per CDR3 protein. Among about 440,000 distinct CDR3 sequences listed, 16% were seen once. The sample is drawn from a study of regulatory T cells in long-lasting Graves disease. Study-wide results and caveats: Persistent Graves' patients showed a TCR diversity that was lower than that of newly diagnosed ones.

These data also featured in a second study, about T cells in Graves' hyperthyroidism and ophthalmopathy. That paper states: Researchers found most expanded thyroid clonotypes above 0.001 in blood as well. Classification by a 13 V-J model distinguished ophthalmopathy from stable hyperthyroidism.

The sample was peripheral blood mononuclear cells (PBMCs), taken at new diagnosis, from a patient treated with antithyroid drugs. The clonotype originates from a woman aged 25-40 years with Graves disease.

The CDR3 bases are TGCAGTGCTATCAGCCCCGGGACAGGGTTAACTGAAGCTTTCTTT. Translation: CSAISPGTGLTEAFF. The chain uses TRBV20-1 and TRBJ1-1, with 9 bases matching TRBD1. V was clipped by 4 bases and J by 5 bases; unmatched bases: 11. CDR1 is DFQATT and CDR2 is SNEGSKA in the germline V gene (reference sequence). This CDR3 is built from 15 residues.